What follows describes a single T cell receptor beta chain. Its matching antigen is unknown. Produced via immunoSEQ multiplex PCR; TCRdb's table is partial and in-frame only. The sample has 200,000 to 250,000 clones, roughly 88% seen once; the top ten hold about 10%. These data originate in a study of Ad26.COV2.S vaccination and SARS-CoV-2 variants. Study overall: It was the COV1001 Ad26.COV2.S trial arm that included the donor. Recipients of Ad26.COV2.S got it intramuscularly, once or twice 56 days apart.

Noted treatment: roughly 18 received Ad26.COV2.S at low or high dose, single or two shots; 5 received placebo; per-sample allocation not given. All samples were drawn on day 63, counting from the first vaccine or placebo injection. Wuhan-strain SARS-CoV-2 spike was expressed by the Ad26 vector that made up the vaccine. Findings and caveats of the study: Recipients of vaccine and of placebo showed similar breadth of their non-spike TCR repertoires.

CDR3 size: 12 residues. CDR1 and CDR2 (germline): MRHNA, SNTAGT. V was clipped by 11 bases and J by 3 bases; unmatched bases: 4. The receptor was isolated from a person between 18 and 65 years old who received the Ad26.COV2.S COVID-19 vaccine or a placebo. J is TRBJ2-7 and V is TRBV6-4; 10 bases map to TRBD1. The source was peripheral blood, collected in a trial of Ad26.COV2.S vaccine versus placebo. CDR3 DNA: TGTGCCCGGACAGGGGGATTCTACGAGCAGTACTTC. Translating gives CARTGGFYEQYF.